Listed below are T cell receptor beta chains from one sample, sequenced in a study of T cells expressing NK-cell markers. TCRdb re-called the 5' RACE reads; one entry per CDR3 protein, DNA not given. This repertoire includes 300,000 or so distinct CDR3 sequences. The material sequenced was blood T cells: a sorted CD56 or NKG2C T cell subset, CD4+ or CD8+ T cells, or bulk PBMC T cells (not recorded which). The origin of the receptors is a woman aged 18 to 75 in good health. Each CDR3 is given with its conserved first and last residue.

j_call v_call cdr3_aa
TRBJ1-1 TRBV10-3 CAISETDRRFEAFF
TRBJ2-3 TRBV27 CASSLSGFEADTQYF
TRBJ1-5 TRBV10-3 CAISADANQPQHF
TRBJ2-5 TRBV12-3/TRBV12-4 CASRDNGRPRETQYF
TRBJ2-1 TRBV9 CASSVFEGLAGGNEQFF
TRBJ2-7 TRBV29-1 CSVATASYEQYF
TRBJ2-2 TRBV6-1 CASSDRDSKSGELFF
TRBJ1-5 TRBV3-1 CASSRSSDQPQHF
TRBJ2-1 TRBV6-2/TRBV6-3 CASNPPPGTGSMYEQFF
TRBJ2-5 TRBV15 CATSRSPQETQYF
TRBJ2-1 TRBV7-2 CASSLAKALAGGYNEQFF
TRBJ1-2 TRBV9 CASSLRDTANYGYTF
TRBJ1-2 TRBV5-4 CASSQPGTGAGYTF
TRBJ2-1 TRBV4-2 CASSHTGTAAGREQFF
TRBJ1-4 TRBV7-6 CASSLEAGGKGEKLFF
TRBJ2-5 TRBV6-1 CASSRTADQETQYF
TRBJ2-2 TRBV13 CASSLGLLAGAAGELFF
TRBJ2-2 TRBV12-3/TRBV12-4 CASMRLSSTGELFF
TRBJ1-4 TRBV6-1 CASSERTVRANEKLFF
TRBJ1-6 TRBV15 CATSVDLLGKTYNSPLHF
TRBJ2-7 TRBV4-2 CASSRWREGYEQYF
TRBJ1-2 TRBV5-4 CASSWGQENYGYTF
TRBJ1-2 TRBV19 CASNTLLVNYGYTF
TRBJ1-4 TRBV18 CASSARGAPNEKLFF
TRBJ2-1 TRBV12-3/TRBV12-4 CASSFDYGNEQFF
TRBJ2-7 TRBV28 CASSSPPGQNYEQYF
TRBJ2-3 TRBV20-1 CSARERGPRTDTQYF
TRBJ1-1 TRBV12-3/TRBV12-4 CASSRNRKAFF
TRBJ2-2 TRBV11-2 CASSLQGNAGELFF
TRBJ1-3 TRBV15 CATSTGERNTIYF
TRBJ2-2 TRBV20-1 CSARYSSGELFF
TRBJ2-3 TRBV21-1 CASSKNNTDTQYF
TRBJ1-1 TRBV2 CASKAGKMNTEAFF
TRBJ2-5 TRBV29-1 CSVEVGETQYF
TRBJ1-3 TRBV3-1 CASSQYPGRENTIYF
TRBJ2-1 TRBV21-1 CASSKAGTGGGNEQFF
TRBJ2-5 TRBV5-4 CASSLISGVGETQYF
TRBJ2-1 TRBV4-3 CASSQVGTSAYNEQFF
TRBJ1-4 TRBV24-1 CATTTGLATNEKLFF
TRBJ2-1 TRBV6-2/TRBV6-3 CASSRNLFNEQFF
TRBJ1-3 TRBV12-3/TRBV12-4 CASTGGAGNTIYF
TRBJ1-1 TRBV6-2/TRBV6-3 CASSYPTAHTEAFF